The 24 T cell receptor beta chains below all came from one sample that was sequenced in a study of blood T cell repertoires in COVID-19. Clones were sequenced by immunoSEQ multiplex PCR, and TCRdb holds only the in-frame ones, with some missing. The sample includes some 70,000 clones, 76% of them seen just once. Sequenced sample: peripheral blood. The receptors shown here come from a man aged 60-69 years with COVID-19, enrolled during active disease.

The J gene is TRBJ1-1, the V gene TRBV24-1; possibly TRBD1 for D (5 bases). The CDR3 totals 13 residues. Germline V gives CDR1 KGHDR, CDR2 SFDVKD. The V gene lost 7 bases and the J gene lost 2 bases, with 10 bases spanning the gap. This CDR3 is CATRLTANTEAFF. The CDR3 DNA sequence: TGTGCCACCAGGTTGACAGCTAACACTGAAGCTTTCTTT.

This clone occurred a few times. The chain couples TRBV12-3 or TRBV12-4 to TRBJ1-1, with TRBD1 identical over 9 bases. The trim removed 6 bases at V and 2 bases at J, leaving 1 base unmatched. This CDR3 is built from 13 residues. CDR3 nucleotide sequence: TGTGCCAGCAGGGGACAGGGTAACACTGAAGCTTTCTTT. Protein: CASRGQGNTEAFF.

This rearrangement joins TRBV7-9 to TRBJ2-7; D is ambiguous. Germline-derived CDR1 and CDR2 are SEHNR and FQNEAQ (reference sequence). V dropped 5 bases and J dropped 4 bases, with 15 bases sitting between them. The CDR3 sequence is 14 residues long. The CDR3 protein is CASSPQWAFYEQYF. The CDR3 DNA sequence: TGTGCCAGCAGCCCACAGTGGGCGTTTTACGAGCAGTACTTC.

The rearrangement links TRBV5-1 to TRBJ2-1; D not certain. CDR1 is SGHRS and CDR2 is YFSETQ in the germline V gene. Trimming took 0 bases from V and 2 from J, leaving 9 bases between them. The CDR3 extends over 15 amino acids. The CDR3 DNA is TGCGCCAGCAGCTTGGGGGCAGCCCCCTACAATGAGCAGTTCTTC. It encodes CASSLGAAPYNEQFF.

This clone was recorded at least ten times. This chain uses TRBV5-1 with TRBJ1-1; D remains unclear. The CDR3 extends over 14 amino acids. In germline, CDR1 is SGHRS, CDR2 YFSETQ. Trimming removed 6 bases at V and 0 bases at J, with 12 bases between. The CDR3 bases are TGCGCCAGCAAGGATGGTAGCTTGAACACTGAAGCTTTCTTT. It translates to CASKDGSLNTEAFF.

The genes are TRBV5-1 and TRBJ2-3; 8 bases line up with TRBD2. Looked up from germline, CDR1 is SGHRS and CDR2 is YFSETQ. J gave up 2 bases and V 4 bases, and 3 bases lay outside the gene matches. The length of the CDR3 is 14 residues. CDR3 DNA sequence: TGCGCCAGCAGCCCGGGACTAGACACAGATACGCAGTATTTT. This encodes CASSPGLDTDTQYF.

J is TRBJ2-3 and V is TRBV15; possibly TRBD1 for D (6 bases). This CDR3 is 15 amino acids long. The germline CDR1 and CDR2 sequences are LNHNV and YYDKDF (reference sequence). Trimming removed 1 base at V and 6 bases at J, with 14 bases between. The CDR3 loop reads CATSRAFDGQDTQYF. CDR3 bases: TGTGCCACCAGCAGAGCCTTTGACGGACAGGATACGCAGTATTTT.

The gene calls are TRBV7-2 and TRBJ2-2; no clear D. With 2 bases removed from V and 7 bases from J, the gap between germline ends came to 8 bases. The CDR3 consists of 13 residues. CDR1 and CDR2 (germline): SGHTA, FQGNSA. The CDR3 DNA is TGTGCCAGCAGCTTACTCGTCGGCGGGGAGCTGTTTTTT. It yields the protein CASSLLVGGELFF.

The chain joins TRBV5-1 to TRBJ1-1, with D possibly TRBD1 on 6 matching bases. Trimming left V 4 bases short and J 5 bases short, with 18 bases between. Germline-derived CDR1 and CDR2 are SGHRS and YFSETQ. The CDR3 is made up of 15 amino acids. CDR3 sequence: CASSLNRALGTEAFF. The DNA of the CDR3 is TGCGCCAGCAGCCTAAACAGGGCCCTAGGGACTGAAGCTTTCTTT.

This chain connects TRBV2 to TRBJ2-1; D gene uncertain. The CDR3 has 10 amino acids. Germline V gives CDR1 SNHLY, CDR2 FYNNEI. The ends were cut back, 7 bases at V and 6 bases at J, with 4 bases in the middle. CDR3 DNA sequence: TGTGCCAGCACCTTCAATGAGCAGTTCTTC. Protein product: CASTFNEQFF.

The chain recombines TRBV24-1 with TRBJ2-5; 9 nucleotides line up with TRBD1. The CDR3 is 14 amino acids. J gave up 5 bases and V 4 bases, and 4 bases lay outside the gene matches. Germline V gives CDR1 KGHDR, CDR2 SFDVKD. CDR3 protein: CATSDPGQGETQYF. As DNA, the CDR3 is TGTGCCACCAGTGACCCCGGACAGGGGGAGACCCAGTACTTC.

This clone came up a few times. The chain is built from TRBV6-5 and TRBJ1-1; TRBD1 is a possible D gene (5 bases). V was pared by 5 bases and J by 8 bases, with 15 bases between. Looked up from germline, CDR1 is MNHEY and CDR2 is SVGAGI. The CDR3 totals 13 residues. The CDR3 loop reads CASSPGLDREAFF. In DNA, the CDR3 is TGTGCCAGCAGTCCGGGACTGGACCGAGAAGCTTTCTTT.

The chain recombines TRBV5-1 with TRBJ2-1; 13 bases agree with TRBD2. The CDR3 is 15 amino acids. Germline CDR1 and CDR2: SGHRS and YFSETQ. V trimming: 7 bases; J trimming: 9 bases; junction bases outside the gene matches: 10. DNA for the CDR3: TGCGCCAGCGCCGGAGGGGGACTAGCGGGGCTTGAGCAGTTCTTC. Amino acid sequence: CASAGGGLAGLEQFF.

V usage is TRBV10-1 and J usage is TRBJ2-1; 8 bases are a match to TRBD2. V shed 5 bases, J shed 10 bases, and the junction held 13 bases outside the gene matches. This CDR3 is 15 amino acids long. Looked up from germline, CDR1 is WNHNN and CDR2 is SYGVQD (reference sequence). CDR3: CASSTMAGGSWEQFF. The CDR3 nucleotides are TGCGCCAGCAGTACCATGGCGGGAGGATCCTGGGAGCAGTTCTTC.

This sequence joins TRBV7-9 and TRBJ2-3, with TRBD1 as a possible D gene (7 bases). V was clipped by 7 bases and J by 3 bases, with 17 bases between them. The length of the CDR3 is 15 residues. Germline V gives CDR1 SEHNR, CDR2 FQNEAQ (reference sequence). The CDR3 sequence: CASTRGGGSTDTQYF. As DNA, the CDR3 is TGTGCCAGCACCCGTGGAGGGGGCTCGACAGATACGCAGTATTTT.

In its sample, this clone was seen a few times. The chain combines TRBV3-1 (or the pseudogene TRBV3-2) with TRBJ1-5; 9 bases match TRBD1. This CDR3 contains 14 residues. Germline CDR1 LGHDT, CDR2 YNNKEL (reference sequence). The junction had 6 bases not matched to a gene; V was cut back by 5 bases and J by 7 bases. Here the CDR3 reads CASSYRGQGQPQHF. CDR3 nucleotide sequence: TGTGCCAGCAGCTACAGGGGGCAGGGACAGCCCCAGCATTTT.

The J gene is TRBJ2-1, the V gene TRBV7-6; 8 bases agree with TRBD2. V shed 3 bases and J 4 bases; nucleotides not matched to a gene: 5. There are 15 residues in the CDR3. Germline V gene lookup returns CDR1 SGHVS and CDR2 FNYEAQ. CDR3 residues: CASSFDSGIYNEQFF. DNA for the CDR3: TGTGCCAGCAGCTTCGATAGCGGGATATACAATGAGCAGTTCTTC. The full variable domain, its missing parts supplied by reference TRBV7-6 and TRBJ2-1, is GAGVSQSPRYKVTKRGQDVALRCDPISGHVSLYWYRQALGQGPEFLTYFNYEAQQDKSGLPNDRFSAERPEGSISTLTIQRTEQRDSAMYRCASSFDSGIYNEQFFGPGTRLTVL.

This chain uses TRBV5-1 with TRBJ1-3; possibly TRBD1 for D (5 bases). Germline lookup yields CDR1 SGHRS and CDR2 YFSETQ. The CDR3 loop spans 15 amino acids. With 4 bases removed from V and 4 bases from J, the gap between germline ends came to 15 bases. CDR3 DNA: TGCGCCAGCAGCCTAGGGGTACTTTCAGGAAACACCATATATTTT. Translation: CASSLGVLSGNTIYF. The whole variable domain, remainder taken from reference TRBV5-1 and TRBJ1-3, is KAGVTQTPRYLIKTRGQQVTLSCSPISGHRSVSWYQQTPGQGLQFLFEYFSETQRNKGNFPGRFSGRQFSNSRSEMNVSTLELGDSALYLCASSLGVLSGNTIYFGEGSWLTVV.

Here the CDR3 DNA reads TGTGCCAGCAGCGGGGGGACGGACAATGAGCAGTTCTTC. It yields the protein CASSGGTDNEQFF. This chain uses TRBV3-1 (or the pseudogene TRBV3-2) with TRBJ2-1, with D maybe TRBD2 (6 bases). V was shortened by 5 bases and J by 5 bases, with 10 bases between the two germline ends. CDR1 is LGHDT and CDR2 is YNNKEL in the germline V gene (reference sequence). CDR3 size: 13 residues.

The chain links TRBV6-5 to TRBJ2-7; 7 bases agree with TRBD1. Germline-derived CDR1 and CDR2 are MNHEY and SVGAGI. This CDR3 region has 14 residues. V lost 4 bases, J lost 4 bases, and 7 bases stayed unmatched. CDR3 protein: CASSLWTGQYEQYF. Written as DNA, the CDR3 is TGTGCCAGCAGTTTATGGACAGGTCAATACGAGCAGTACTTC.

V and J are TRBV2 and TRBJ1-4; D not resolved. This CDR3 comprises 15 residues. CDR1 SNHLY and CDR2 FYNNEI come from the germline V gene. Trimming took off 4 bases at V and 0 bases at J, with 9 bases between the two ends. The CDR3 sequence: CASSAGFATNEKLFF. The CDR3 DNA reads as TGTGCCAGCAGTGCAGGATTTGCAACTAATGAAAAACTGTTTTTT.

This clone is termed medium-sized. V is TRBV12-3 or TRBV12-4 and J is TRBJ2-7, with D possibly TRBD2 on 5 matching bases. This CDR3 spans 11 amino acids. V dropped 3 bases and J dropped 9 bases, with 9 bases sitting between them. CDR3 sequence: CASSLRAGQYF. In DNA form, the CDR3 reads TGTGCCAGCAGTTTGCGGGCTGGGCAGTACTTC.

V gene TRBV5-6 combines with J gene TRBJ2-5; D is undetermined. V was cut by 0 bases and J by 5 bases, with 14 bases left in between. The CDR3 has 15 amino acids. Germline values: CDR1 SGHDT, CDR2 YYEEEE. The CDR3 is CASSLGDIWSETQYF. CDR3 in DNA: TGTGCCAGCAGCTTGGGCGACATTTGGTCCGAGACCCAGTACTTC.

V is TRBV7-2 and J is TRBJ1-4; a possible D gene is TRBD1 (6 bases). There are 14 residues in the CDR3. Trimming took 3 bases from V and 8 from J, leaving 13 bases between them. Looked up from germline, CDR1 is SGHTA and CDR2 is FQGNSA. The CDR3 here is CASSLGGANEKLFF. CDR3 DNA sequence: TGTGCCAGCAGCTTGGGGGGGGCAAACGAAAAACTGTTTTTT.